This is a list of T cell receptor beta chains from one sample in a study of cytomegalovirus exposure and HLA in healthy donors. Repertoires were generated with immunoSEQ multiplex PCR, while TCRdb's copy carries only in-frame clones and drops some. The top ten hold approximately 0.8% of the sample, which has roughly 180,000 clones, approximately 80% seen once. The sequenced material came from PBMCs. All receptors derive from a woman aged 18-30 years in good health and CMV-seronegative. The CDR3 runs from the conserved cysteine through the conserved F or W. A D gene is named only where the DNA matches it firmly. Expanded clones are given a class, and other clones once, few, many or no size at all.

size: -
J: TRBJ2-5
D: -
V: TRBV27
DNA: TGTGCCAGCGGCTGGAGTCTGGAGGCCCAGTACTTC
CDR3: CASGWSLEAQYF

size: -
J: TRBJ2-4
D: -
V: TRBV28
DNA: TGTGCCAGCAGTTGGGGATTAACTAGTGGCAAAAACATTCAGTACTTC
CDR3: CASSWGLTSGKNIQYF

size: -
J: TRBJ2-3
D: -
V: TRBV19
DNA: TGTGCCAGTACCACCAGCCGAGGATTGACGCAGTATTTT
CDR3: CASTTSRGLTQYF

size: -
J: TRBJ2-7
D: TRBD1
V: TRBV7-2
DNA: TGTGCCAGCAGCTTAGGGGACAGTATTAGCTACGAGCAGTACTTC
CDR3: CASSLGDSISYEQYF

size: -
J: TRBJ2-3
D: TRBD2
V: TRBV7-6
DNA: TGTGCCAGCAGCTGGGGGTCGGGACTAGCGGGAACAGATACGCAGTATTTT
CDR3: CASSWGSGLAGTDTQYF

size: -
J: TRBJ2-5
D: TRBD2
V: TRBV4-2
DNA: TGTGCCAGCAGCCAAGATCATGATCCAGCGGGAGATCCAGAGACCCAGTACTTC
CDR3: CASSQDHDPAGDPETQYF

size: -
J: TRBJ2-5
D: TRBD2
V: TRBV15
DNA: TGTGCCACCAGCAGAGGCTCTAGCGGGAGGCAAGAGACCCAGTACTTC
CDR3: CATSRGSSGRQETQYF

size: -
J: TRBJ2-1
D: TRBD2
V: TRBV9
DNA: TGTGCCAGCAGCGTACGGCTAGCGGGAGCTGTGAATGAGCAGTTCTTC
CDR3: CASSVRLAGAVNEQFF

size: few
J: TRBJ2-2
D: TRBD2
V: TRBV28
DNA: TGTGCCAGCAGTTTCCGGACTAGCGTAAACACCGGGGAGCTGTTTTTT
CDR3: CASSFRTSVNTGELFF

size: -
J: TRBJ1-1
D: TRBD1
V: TRBV7-2
DNA: TGTGCCAGCAGCCGAGTGGCAGGGGGCGAGAACACTGAAGCTTTCTTT
CDR3: CASSRVAGGENTEAFF

size: few
J: TRBJ2-7
D: TRBD2
V: TRBV6-5
DNA: TGTGCCAGCAGTTACGGGAGGGCCGTCGGGACCTACGAGCAGTACTTC
CDR3: CASSYGRAVGTYEQYF

size: few
J: TRBJ2-7
D: TRBD2
V: TRBV10-3
DNA: TGTGCCATCATGGGGACTAGCGGGGTGCAGTACTTC
CDR3: CAIMGTSGVQYF

size: -
J: TRBJ2-1
D: TRBD2
V: TRBV4-2
DNA: TGTGCCAGCAGCCCCGAGGGCCTAGCGGCGGCCTACAATGAGCAGTTCTTC
CDR3: CASSPEGLAAAYNEQFF

size: -
J: TRBJ2-5
D: -
V: TRBV9
DNA: TGTGCCAGCAGCGTAGCGCCGGTCTCGGGTCAAGAGACCCAGTACTTC
CDR3: CASSVAPVSGQETQYF

size: -
J: TRBJ2-3
D: -
V: TRBV7-6
DNA: TGTGCCAGCAGCCGTCAAGACAGCTACACAGATACGCAGTATTTT
CDR3: CASSRQDSYTDTQYF

size: -
J: TRBJ2-3
D: TRBD2
V: TRBV9
DNA: TGTGCCAGCAGCGGCCCTTTAGCGGGAGGGATGAGGGCAGATACGCAGTATTTT
CDR3: CASSGPLAGGMRADTQYF

size: -
J: TRBJ1-2
D: TRBD1
V: TRBV19
DNA: TGTGCCAGTGGGCAGACAGGGGCCACTAACTATGGCTACACCTTC
CDR3: CASGQTGATNYGYTF

size: -
J: TRBJ2-7
D: -
V: TRBV5-5
DNA: TGTGCCAGCAGCCCGACCTACAGGGAAGTCTACGAGCAGTACTTC
CDR3: CASSPTYREVYEQYF